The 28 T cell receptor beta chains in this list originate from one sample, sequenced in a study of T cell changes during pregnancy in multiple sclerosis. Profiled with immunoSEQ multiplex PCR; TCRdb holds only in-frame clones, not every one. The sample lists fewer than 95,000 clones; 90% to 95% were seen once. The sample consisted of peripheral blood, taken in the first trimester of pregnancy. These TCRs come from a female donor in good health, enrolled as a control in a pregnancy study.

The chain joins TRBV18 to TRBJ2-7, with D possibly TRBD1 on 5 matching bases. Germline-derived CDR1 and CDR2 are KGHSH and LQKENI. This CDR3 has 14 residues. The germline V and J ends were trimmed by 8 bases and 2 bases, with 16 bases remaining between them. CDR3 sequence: CASQTQDGTYEQYF. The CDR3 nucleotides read TGTGCCAGCCAGACACAGGATGGGACCTACGAGCAGTACTTC.

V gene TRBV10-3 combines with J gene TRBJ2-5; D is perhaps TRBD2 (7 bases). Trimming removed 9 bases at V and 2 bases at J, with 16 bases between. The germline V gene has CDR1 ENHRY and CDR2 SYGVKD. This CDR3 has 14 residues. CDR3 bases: TGTGCCATAGGGGGGGGGAGCCTACAAGAGACCCAGTACTTC. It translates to CAIGGGSLQETQYF.

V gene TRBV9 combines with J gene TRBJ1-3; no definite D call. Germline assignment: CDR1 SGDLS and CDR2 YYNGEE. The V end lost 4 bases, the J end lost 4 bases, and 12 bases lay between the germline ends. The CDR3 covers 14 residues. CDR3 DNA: TGTGCCAGCAGCCCGCAGCGTACCGGAAACACCATATATTTT. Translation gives CASSPQRTGNTIYF.

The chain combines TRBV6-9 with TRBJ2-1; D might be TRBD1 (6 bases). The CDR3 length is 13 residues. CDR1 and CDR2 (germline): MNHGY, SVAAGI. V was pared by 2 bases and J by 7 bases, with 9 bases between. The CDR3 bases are TGTGCCAGCAGTTATGGGGGCGGGAATGAGCAGTTCTTC. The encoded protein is CASSYGGGNEQFF.

This chain's CDR3 is CASNDRGYDQPQHF. DNA of the CDR3: TGTGCCAGTAATGACAGGGGTTATGATCAGCCCCAGCATTTT. The rearrangement uses TRBV19 and TRBJ1-5; TRBD1 agrees at 8 bases. V gave up 7 bases and J gave up 5 bases; unmatched junction bases: 7. Per germline, CDR1 LNHDA and CDR2 SQIVND (reference sequence). The CDR3 consists of 14 residues.

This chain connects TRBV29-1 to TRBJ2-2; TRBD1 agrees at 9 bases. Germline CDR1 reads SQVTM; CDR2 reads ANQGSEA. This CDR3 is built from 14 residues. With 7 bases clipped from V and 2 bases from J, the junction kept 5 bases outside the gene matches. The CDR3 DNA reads TGCAGCGCCCGGGGACAGGGAAACACCGGGGAGCTGTTTTTT. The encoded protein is CSARGQGNTGELFF.

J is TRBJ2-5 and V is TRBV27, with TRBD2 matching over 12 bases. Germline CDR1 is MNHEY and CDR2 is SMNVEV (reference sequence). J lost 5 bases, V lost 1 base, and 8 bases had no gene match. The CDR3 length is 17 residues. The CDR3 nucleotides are TGTGCCAGCAGTTTATTCCCTAGCGGGAGGGCCAGGGAGACCCAGTACTTC. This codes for CASSLFPSGRARETQYF.

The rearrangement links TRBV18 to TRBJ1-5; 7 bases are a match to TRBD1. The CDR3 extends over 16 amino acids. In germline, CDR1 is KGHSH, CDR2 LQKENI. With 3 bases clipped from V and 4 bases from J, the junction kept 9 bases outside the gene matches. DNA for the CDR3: TGTGCCAGCTCACCTACCGGGGACAGAGGGAATCAGCCCCAGCATTTT. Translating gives CASSPTGDRGNQPQHF.

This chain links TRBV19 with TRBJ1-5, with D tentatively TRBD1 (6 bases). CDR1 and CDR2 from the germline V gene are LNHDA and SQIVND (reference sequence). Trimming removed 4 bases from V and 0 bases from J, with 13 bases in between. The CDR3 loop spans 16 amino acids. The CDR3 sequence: CASSTPGEGSNQPQHF. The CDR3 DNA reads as TGTGCCAGTAGTACCCCAGGGGAAGGTAGCAATCAGCCCCAGCATTTT. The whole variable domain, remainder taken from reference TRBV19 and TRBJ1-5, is DGGITQSPKYLFRKEGQNVTLSCEQNLNHDAMYWYRQDPGQGLRLIYYSQIVNDFQKGDIAEGYSVSREKKESFPLTVTSAQKNPTAFYLCASSTPGEGSNQPQHFGDGTRLSIL.

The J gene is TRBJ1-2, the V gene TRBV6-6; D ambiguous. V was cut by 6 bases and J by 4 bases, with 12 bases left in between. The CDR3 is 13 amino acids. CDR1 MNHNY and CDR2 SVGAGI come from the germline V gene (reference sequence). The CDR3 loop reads CASSPVVVYGYTF. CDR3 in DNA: TGTGCCAGCAGCCCAGTCGTCGTCTATGGCTACACCTTC.

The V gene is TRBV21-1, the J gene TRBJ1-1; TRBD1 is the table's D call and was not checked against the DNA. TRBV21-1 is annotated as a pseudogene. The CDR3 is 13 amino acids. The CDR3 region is CASIMDKWTEAFF. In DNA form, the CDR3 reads TGTGCCAGCATCATGGACAAGTGGACTGAAGCTTTCTTT.

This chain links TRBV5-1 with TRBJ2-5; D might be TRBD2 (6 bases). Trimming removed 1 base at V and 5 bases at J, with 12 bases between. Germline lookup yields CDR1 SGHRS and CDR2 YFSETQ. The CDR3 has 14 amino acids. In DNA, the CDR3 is TGCGCCAGCAGCTTGTACCCCGCGGGGGAGACCCAGTACTTC. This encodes CASSLYPAGETQYF.

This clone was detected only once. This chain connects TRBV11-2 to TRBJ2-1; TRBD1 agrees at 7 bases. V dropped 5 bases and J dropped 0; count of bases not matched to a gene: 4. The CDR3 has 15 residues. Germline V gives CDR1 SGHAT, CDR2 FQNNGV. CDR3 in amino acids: CASSRQGSSYNEQFF. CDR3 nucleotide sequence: TGTGCCAGCAGCCGACAGGGAAGCTCCTACAATGAGCAGTTCTTC.

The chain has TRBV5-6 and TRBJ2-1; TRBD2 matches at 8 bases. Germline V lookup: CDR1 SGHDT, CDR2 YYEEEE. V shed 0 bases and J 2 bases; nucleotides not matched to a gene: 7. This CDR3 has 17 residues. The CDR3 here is CASSLALAGGPYNEQFF. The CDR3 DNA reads TGTGCCAGCAGCTTGGCTTTGGCGGGAGGCCCCTACAATGAGCAGTTCTTC.

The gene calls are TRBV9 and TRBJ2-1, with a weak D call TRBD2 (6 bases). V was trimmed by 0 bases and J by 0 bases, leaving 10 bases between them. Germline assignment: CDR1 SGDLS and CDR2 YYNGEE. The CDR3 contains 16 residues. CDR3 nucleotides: TGTGCCAGCAGCGTAGGTAGCGGAAACTCCTACAATGAGCAGTTCTTC. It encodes CASSVGSGNSYNEQFF.

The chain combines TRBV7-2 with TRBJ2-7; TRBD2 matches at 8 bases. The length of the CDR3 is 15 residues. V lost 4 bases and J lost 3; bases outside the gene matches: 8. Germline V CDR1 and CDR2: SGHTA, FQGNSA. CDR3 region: CASSSSGTRSYEQYF. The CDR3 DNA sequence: TGTGCCAGCAGCTCGTCCGGGACTAGGAGCTACGAGCAGTACTTC.

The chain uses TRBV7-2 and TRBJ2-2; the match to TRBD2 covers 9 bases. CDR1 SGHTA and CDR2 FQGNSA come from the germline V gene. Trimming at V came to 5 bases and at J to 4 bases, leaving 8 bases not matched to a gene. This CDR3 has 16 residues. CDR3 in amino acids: CASSPGGSGGTGELFF. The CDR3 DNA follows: TGTGCCAGCAGCCCCGGGGGTAGCGGGGGCACCGGGGAGCTGTTTTTT.

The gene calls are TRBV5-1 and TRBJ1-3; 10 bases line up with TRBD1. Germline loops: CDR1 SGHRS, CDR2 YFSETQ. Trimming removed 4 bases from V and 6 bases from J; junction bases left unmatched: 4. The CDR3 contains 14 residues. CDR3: CASSTGTGANTIYF. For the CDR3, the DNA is TGCGCCAGCAGCACCGGGACAGGGGCAAACACCATATATTTT.

CDR3 in DNA: TGTGCCAGCAGCAACTCGGAGCGGAGTGAGCAGTTCTTC. It specifies CASSNSERSEQFF. This chain connects TRBV7-9 to TRBJ2-1, with D maybe TRBD2 (5 bases). CDR3 size: 13 residues. V was clipped by 5 bases and J by 9 bases, with 14 bases between them. Germline V gives CDR1 SEHNR, CDR2 FQNEAQ (reference sequence).

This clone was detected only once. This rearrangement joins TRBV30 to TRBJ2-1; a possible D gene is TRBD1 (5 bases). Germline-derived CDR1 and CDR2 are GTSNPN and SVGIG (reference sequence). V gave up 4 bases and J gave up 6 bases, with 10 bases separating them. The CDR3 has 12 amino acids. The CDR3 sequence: CAWTGWGNEQFF. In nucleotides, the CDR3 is TGTGCCTGGACAGGGTGGGGCAATGAGCAGTTCTTC. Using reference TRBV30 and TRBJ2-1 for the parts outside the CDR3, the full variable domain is SQTIHQWPATLVQPVGSPLSLECTVEGTSNPNLYWYRQAAGRGLQLLFYSVGIGQISSEVPQNLSASRPQDRQFILSSKKLLLSDSGFYLCAWTGWGNEQFFGPGTRLTVL.

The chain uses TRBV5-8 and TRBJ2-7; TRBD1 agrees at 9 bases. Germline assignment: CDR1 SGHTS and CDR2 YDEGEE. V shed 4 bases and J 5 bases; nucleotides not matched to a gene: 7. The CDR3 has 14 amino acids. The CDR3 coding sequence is TGTGCCAGCAGCAGGGACAGGGCTGCGAACGAGCAGTACTTC. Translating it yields CASSRDRAANEQYF. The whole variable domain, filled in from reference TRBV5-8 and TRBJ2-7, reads EAGVTQSPTHLIKTRGQQATLRCSPISGHTSVYWYQQALGLGLQFLLWYDEGEERNRGNFPPRFSGRQFPNYSSELNVNALELEDSALYLCASSRDRAANEQYFGPGTRLTVT.

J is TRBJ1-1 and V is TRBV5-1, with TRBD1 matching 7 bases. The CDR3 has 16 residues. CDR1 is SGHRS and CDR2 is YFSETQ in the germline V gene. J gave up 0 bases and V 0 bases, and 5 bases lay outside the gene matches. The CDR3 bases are TGCGCCAGCAGCTTGGACAGGGGACTTCTGAACACTGAAGCTTTCTTT. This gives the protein CASSLDRGLLNTEAFF.

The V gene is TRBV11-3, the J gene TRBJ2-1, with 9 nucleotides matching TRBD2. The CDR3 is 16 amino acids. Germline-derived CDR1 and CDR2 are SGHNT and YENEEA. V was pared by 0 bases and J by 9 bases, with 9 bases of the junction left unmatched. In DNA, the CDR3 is TGTGCCAGCAGCTTAGAGGGACAGCGGGAGGTTGTTGAGCAGTTCTTC. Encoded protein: CASSLEGQREVVEQFF.

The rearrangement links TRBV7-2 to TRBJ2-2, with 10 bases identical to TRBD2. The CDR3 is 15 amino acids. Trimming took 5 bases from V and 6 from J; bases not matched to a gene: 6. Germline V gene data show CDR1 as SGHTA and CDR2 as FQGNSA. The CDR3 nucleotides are TGTGCCAGCAGCGTTCTAGCGGGAGTATCCGGGGAGCTGTTTTTT. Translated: CASSVLAGVSGELFF.

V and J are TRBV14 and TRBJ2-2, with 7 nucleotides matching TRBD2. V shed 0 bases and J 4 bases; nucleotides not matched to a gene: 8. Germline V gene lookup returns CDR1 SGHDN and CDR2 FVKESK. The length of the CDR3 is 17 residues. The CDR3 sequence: CASSQDLPGRFTGELFF. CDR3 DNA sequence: TGTGCCAGCAGCCAAGATCTACCCGGGAGGTTCACCGGGGAGCTGTTTTTT.

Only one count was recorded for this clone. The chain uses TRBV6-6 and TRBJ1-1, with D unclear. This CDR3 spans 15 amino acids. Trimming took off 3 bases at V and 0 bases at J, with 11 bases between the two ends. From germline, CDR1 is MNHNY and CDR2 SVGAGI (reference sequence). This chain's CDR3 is CASSYAAAMNTEAFF. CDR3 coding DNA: TGTGCCAGCAGTTATGCGGCAGCGATGAACACTGAAGCTTTCTTT.

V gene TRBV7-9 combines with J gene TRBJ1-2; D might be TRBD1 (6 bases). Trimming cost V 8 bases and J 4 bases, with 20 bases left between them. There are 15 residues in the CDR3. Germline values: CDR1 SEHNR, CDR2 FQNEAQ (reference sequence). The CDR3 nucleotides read TGTGCCAGCGCTCCGATCAGGGGAGCTCGCTATGGCTACACCTTC. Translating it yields CASAPIRGARYGYTF.

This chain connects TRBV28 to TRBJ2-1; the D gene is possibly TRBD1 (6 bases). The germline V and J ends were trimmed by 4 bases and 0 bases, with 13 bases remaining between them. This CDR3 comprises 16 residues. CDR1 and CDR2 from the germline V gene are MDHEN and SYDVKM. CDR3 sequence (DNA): TGTGCCAGCAGTTCTCCGGGACACCTCTCCTACAATGAGCAGTTCTTC. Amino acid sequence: CASSSPGHLSYNEQFF.